This is a list of T cell receptor beta chains from one sample in a study of cytomegalovirus exposure and HLA in healthy donors. TCRdb's table, derived via immunoSEQ multiplex PCR, lists solely in-frame clones and lacks some. In the table there are 70,000 to 95,000 clones, roughly 83% of which are singletons. The sequenced sample consisted of PBMCs. The receptors were gathered from a woman aged 40 to 55 in good health and CMV-seropositive. The CDR3 runs from the conserved cysteine through the conserved F or W. The D gene is left open where the match is weak. Size is omitted from some rows. Given values are once, few, many or a class for expanded clones.

TRBV5-1	TRBD1	TRBJ2-1	.	TGCGCCAGCAGCCCTCGGACAGGGCCTTACAATGAGCAGTTCTTC	CASSPRTGPYNEQFF
TRBV5-1	TRBD1	TRBJ1-3	few	TGCGCCAGCAGCATTACAGGGGGCTTGTCTGGAAACACCATATATTTT	CASSITGGLSGNTIYF
TRBV6-1	TRBD1	TRBJ1-5	.	TGTGCCACCAAGTGGGGACAGGTTAGCAATCAGCCCCAGCATTTT	CATKWGQVSNQPQHF
TRBV7-6	TRBD1	TRBJ1-1	few	TGTGCCAGCAGCCCAGGGGGTAGGGACACTGAAGCTTTCTTT	CASSPGGRDTEAFF
TRBV7-2	.	TRBJ2-2	.	TGTGCCAGCAGTTGGGGACGGATGACCGGGGGGCTGTTTTTT	CASSWGRMTGGLFF
TRBV11-1	.	TRBJ1-2	.	TGTGCCAGCAGCCCCGAGGGCACCTCTAACTATGGCTACACCTTC	CASSPEGTSNYGYTF
TRBV7-9	.	TRBJ2-2	.	TGTGCCAGCAGCCTCCTGAACACCGGGGAGCTGTTTTTT	CASSLLNTGELFF
TRBV2	.	TRBJ1-1	.	TGTGCCAGCGATAGAGCCCTGCGCGAGAACACTGAAGCTTTCTTT	CASDRALRENTEAFF
TRBV4-3	TRBD1	TRBJ2-2	.	TGCGCCAGCCAACCTGGACAGGGGGTGAGGGAGCTGTTTTTT	CASQPGQGVRELFF
TRBV19	TRBD1	TRBJ1-6	.	TGTGCCAGTAGTATAGCCGACAGGGGCAATAATTCACCCCTCCACTTT	CASSIADRGNNSPLHF
TRBV15	.	TRBJ2-7	few	TGTGCCACCAGCAGAGATTACCTCAAGATTGGAGGCTACGAGCAGTACTTC	CATSRDYLKIGGYEQYF
TRBV27	TRBD1	TRBJ2-7	.	TGTGCCAGCAGCCCGTTCCCTCCGGACAGGGGGACCTACGAGCAGTACTTC	CASSPFPPDRGTYEQYF
TRBV7-3	.	TRBJ2-2	.	TGTGCCAGCAGCTCAAGCGGGAACACCGGGGAGCTGTTTTTT	CASSSSGNTGELFF
TRBV28	.	TRBJ1-2	.	TGTGCCAGCATGGCAGTCATAAATGGCTACACCTTC	CASMAVINGYTF
TRBV21-1	.	TRBJ1-1	.	TGTGCCAGCAGCAAAATTATGCAGGGGATGGAGAACACTGAAGCTTTCTTT	CASSKIMQGMENTEAFF
TRBV9	.	TRBJ2-3	.	TGTGCCAGCAGCGTTCTTTACACAGATACGCAGTATTTT	CASSVLYTDTQYF
TRBV28	.	TRBJ2-1	.	TGTGCCAGCAGTTGGGGGGAGAATGAGCAGTTCTTC	CASSWGENEQFF
TRBV28	TRBD1	TRBJ1-1	.	TGTGCCAGCACCGACCCGACAGGGGGCAACACTGAAGCTTTCTTT	CASTDPTGGNTEAFF
TRBV28	TRBD1	TRBJ2-7	.	TGTGCCAGCAGTCGACAGGGCCTTACCTACGAGCAGTACTTC	CASSRQGLTYEQYF
TRBV10-2	.	TRBJ1-5	.	TGCGCCAGCAGTGAGTCCCTTAACAATCAGCCCCAGCATTTT	CASSESLNNQPQHF
TRBV27	.	TRBJ2-1	few	TGTGCCAGCAGTTTATCCCATCGCGGCAATGAGCAGTTCTTC	CASSLSHRGNEQFF
TRBV6-5	.	TRBJ1-5	.	TGTGCCAGCAGTTATGGGCGCAATCAGCCCCAGCATTTT	CASSYGRNQPQHF
TRBV14	.	TRBJ2-7	.	TGTGCCAGCAGCCAAATAGGATCGAAAGCAGGCGAGCAGTACTTC	CASSQIGSKAGEQYF
TRBV9	.	TRBJ2-7	.	TGTGCCAGCAGCCCCGCACTTGGGCGGGGATCCATCTACGAGCAGTACTTC	CASSPALGRGSIYEQYF
TRBV19	TRBD2	TRBJ2-1	.	TGTGCCAGTAGGACTAGCGCAAGCTCCTACAATGAGCAGTTCTTC	CASRTSASSYNEQFF
TRBV19	TRBD1	TRBJ1-4	.	TGTGCCACCGCCGGGACAGCAGATGAAAAACTGTTTTTT	CATAGTADEKLFF
TRBV4-3	.	TRBJ2-7	.	TGCGCCAGCAGCCAAGCGGAGCCCTACGAGCAGTACTTC	CASSQAEPYEQYF
TRBV5-4	.	TRBJ1-2	.	TGTGCCAGCAGCCCCGTTGAGGGACACCTAAACAAAGGCTACACCTTC	CASSPVEGHLNKGYTF
TRBV6-1	TRBD1	TRBJ1-2	few	TGTGCCAGCAGTGTTTTGGGGGACAGTCATGGCTACACCTTC	CASSVLGDSHGYTF
TRBV19	.	TRBJ1-5	few	TGTGCCAGTAGTATACTAATACAGAGCAATCAGCCCCAGCATTTT	CASSILIQSNQPQHF